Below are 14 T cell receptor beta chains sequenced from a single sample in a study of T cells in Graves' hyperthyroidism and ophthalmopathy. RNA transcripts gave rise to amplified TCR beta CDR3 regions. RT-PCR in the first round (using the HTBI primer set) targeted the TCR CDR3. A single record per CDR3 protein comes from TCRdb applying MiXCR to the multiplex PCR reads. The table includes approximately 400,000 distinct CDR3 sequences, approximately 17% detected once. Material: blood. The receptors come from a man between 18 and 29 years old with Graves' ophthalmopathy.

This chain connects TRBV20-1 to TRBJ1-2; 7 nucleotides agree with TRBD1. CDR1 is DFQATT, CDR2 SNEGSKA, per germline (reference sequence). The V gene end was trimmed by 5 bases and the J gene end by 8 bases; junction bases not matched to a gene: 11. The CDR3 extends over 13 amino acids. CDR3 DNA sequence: TGCAGTGCTGGAACTACAGGGGCGCGGGGCTACACCTTC. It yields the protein CSAGTTGARGYTF.

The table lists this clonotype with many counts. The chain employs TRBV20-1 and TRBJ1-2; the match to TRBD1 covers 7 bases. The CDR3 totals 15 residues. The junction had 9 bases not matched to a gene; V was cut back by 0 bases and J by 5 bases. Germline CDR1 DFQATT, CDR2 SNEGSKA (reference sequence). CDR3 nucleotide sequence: TGCAGTGCTAGAGACACACAGGGGCCTACTTATGGCTACACCTTC. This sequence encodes CSARDTQGPTYGYTF.

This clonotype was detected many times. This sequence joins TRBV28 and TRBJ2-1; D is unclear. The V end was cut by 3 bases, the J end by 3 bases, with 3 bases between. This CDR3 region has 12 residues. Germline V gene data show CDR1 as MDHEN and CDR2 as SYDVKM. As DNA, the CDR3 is TGTGCCAGCAGTTTCTACTACAATGAGCAGTTCTTC. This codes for CASSFYYNEQFF.

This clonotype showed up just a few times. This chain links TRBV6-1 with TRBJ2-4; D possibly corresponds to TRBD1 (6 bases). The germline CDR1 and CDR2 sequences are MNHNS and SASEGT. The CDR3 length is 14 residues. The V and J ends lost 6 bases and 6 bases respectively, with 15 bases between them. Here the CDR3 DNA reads TGTGCCAGCAGAGGCACAGGGTTGGGAAACATTCAGTACTTC. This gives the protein CASRGTGLGNIQYF.

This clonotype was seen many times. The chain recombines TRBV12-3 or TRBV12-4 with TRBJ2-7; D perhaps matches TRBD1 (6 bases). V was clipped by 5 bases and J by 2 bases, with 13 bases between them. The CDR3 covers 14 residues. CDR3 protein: CASSRGTYPYEQYF. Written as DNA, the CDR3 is TGTGCCAGCAGTCGTGGGACATACCCCTACGAGCAGTACTTC.

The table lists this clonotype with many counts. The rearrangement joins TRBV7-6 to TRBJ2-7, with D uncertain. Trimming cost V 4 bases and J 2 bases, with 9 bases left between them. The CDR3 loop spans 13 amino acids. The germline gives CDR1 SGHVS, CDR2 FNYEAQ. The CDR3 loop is CASSSRSPYEQYF. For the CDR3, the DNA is TGTGCCAGCAGCTCCCGTTCGCCCTACGAGCAGTACTTC.

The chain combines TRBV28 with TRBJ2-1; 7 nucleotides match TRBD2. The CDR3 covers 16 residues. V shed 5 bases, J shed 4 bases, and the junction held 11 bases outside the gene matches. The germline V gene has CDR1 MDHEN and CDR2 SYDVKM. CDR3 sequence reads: CASSRPGTTKYNEQFF. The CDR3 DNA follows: TGTGCCAGCAGTCGCCCCGGGACTACTAAGTACAATGAGCAGTTCTTC.

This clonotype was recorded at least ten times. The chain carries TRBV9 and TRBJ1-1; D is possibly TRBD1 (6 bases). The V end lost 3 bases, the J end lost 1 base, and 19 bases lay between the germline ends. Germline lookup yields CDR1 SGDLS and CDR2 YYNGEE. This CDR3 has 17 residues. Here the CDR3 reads CASSEGGNGEGNTEAFF. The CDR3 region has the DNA TGTGCCAGCAGCGAGGGGGGGAATGGGGAGGGGAACACTGAAGCTTTCTTT.

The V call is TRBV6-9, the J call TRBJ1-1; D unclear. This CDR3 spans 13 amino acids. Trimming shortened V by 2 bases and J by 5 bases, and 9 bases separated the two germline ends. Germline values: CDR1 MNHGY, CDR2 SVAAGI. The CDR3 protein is CASSYEARTEAFF. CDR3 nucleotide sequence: TGTGCCAGCAGTTATGAGGCACGGACTGAAGCTTTCTTT.

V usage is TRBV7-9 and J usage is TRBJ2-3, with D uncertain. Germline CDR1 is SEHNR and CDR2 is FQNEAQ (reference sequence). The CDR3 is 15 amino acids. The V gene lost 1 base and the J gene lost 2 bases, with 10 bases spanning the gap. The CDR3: CASSLVGGNTDTQYF. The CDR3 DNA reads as TGTGCCAGCAGCTTAGTCGGCGGAAACACAGATACGCAGTATTTT.

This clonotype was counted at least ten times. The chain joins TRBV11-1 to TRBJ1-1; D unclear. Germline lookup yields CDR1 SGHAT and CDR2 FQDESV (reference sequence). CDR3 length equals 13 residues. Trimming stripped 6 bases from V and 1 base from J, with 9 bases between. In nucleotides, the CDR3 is TGTGCCAGCAGGTTAACATGGAACACTGAAGCTTTCTTT. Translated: CASRLTWNTEAFF.

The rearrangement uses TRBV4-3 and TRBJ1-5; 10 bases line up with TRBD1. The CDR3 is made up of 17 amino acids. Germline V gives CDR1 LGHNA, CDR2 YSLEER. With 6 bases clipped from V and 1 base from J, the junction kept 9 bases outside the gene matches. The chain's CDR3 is CASRPTTGGLSNQPQHF. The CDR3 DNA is TGCGCCAGCAGACCTACGACAGGGGGCTTGAGCAATCAGCCCCAGCATTTT.

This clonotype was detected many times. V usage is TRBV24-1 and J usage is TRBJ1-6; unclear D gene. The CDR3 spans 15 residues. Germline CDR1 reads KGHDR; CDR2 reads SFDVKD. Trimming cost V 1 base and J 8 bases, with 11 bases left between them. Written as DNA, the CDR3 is TGTGCCACCAGTGATTTCCCCCAGGCGGATTCACCCCTCCACTTT. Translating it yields CATSDFPQADSPLHF.

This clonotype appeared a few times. Here the CDR3 reads CASSVGGTPNYGYTF. CDR3 coding DNA: TGTGCCAGCAGCGTGGGGGGGACCCCTAACTATGGCTACACCTTC. This sequence joins TRBV9 and TRBJ1-2; TRBD1 might be the D (5 bases). The CDR3 totals 15 residues. The germline gives CDR1 SGDLS, CDR2 YYNGEE. Between the trimmed V and J ends, which lost 2 bases and 0 bases, there was a span of 11 bases.